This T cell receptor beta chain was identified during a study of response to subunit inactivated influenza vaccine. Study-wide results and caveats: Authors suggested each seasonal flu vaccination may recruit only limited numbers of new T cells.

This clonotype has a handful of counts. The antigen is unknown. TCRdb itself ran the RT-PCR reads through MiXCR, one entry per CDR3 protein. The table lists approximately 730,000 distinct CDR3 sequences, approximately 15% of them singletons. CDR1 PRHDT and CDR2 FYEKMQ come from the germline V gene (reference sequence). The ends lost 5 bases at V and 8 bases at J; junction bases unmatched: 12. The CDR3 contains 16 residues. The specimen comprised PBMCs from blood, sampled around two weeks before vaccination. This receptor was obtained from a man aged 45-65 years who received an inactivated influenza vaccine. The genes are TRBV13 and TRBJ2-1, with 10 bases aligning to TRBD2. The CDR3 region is CASSAYRERGGDEQFF. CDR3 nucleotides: TGTGCCAGCAGCGCGTACCGGGAGCGGGGGGGCGATGAGCAGTTCTTC.